One sample yielded the 2 T cell receptor beta chains listed below, sequenced in a study of T cell clonotyping in hematopoietic cell transplantation. TCRdb keeps only in-frame clones here, not all; method: immunoSEQ multiplex PCR. The repertoire has several thousand clones, around four fifths of them found once; the top ten carry about 32%. Time point here: recipient sample about 28 days before transplant, after cytoreduction. Material: peripheral blood mononuclear cells, obtained before stem cell transplant. These receptors came from a man aged 55 to 69 with acute myeloid leukemia. Some clones in this sample may be carry-over from other donors' samples.

In its sample, this clone was seen once. The rearrangement joins TRBV13 to TRBJ2-6; a weak D match, TRBD2 (5 bases). Between the trimmed V and J ends, which lost 5 bases and 0 bases, there was a span of 8 bases. Germline assignment: CDR1 PRHDT and CDR2 FYEKMQ (reference sequence). This CDR3 is built from 15 residues. DNA of the CDR3: TGTGCCAGCAGCCCGGGGTACTCTGGGGCCAACGTCCTGACTTTC. Its translation: CASSPGYSGANVLTF.

The chain recombines TRBV30 with TRBJ2-1, with no clear D. The ends were cut back, 0 bases at V and 0 bases at J, with 12 bases in the middle. The CDR3 length is 16 residues. Germline V CDR1 and CDR2: GTSNPN, SVGIG (reference sequence). Written as DNA, the CDR3 is TGTGCCTGGAGTGTCGCCCTCCTTAGCTCCTACAATGAGCAGTTCTTC. Translating gives CAWSVALLSSYNEQFF. Drawing the rest from reference TRBV30 and TRBJ2-1, the complete variable domain is SQTIHQWPATLVQPVGSPLSLECTVEGTSNPNLYWYRQAAGRGLQLLFYSVGIGQISSEVPQNLSASRPQDRQFILSSKKLLLSDSGFYLCAWSVALLSSYNEQFFGPGTRLTVL.